A single sample gave rise to the 30 T cell receptor beta chains below, sequenced in a study of CD8 T cells in Susac syndrome (dated 2019 in TCRdb). Library prep was done by the immunoSEQ multiplex PCR assay. RNA was extracted using the RNeasy kit, and about 0.5 to 1 ug of the RNA was reverse transcribed with random hexamers. TCRdb trimmed the raw reads at Q25, called clones with MiXCR and kept productive beta chains. Each entry is one CDR3 protein sequence, shown with its most common DNA and genes. For this sample there are approximately 300,000 distinct CDR3 sequences; 89% appear just once. Around 0.18% of the sample is held by the ten biggest clonotypes. Specimen: CD8+ T cells from PBMCs. Receptors were obtained from a human donor with multiple sclerosis.

V gene TRBV19 combines with J gene TRBJ2-7; the match to TRBD1 covers 9 bases. V lost 5 bases to trimming and J lost 2 bases; unmatched junction nucleotides: 4. The CDR3 spans 14 residues. Germline CDR1 reads LNHDA; CDR2 reads SQIVND (reference sequence). This CDR3 reads CASSWGQGTYEQYF. CDR3 DNA sequence: TGTGCCAGTAGTTGGGGACAGGGAACCTACGAGCAGTACTTC.

CDR3 DNA sequence: TGTGCCATCAGTGGGGGGGAAGAGACCCAGTACTTC. It specifies CAISGGEETQYF. The V and J genes are TRBV10-3 and TRBJ2-5, with D perhaps TRBD2 (6 bases). CDR3 length: 12 amino acids. The V and J ends lost 4 bases and 3 bases respectively, with 6 bases between them. The germline CDR1 and CDR2 sequences are ENHRY and SYGVKD.

This clonotype has only a few counts. The chain combines TRBV27 with TRBJ2-7; D possibly corresponds to TRBD2 (5 bases). Germline V gene data show CDR1 as MNHEY and CDR2 as SMNVEV (reference sequence). The CDR3 runs to 14 residues. Trimming stripped 2 bases from V and 6 bases from J, with 14 bases between. The CDR3 DNA follows: TGTGCCAGCAGTTTAGGAGGACCCTGGGGCGAGCAGTACTTC. Amino acids: CASSLGGPWGEQYF.

The rearrangement joins TRBV9 to TRBJ1-1; D is uncertain. The ends were cut back, 0 bases at V and 2 bases at J, with 14 bases in the middle. The CDR3 totals 16 residues. Germline V lookup: CDR1 SGDLS, CDR2 YYNGEE. The CDR3 reads CASSVDPQEINTEAFF. As DNA, the CDR3 is TGTGCCAGCAGCGTAGACCCCCAGGAAATAAACACTGAAGCTTTCTTT.

This clonotype was seen only once. The rearrangement uses TRBV4-1 and TRBJ2-6; TRBD1 agrees at 11 bases. The CDR3 loop spans 17 amino acids. Looked up from germline, CDR1 is MGHRA and CDR2 is YSYEKL. Trimming at V came to 3 bases and at J to 4 bases, leaving 5 bases not matched to a gene. CDR3 region: CASSHGQGASGANVLTF. CDR3 coding DNA: TGCGCCAGCAGCCACGGACAGGGGGCATCGGGGGCCAACGTCCTGACTTTC.

The J gene is TRBJ1-1, the V gene TRBV30; possibly TRBD1 for D (5 bases). Germline assignment: CDR1 GTSNPN and CDR2 SVGIG (reference sequence). Trimming left V 4 bases short and J 9 bases short, with 18 bases between. The CDR3 is made up of 13 amino acids. CDR3 DNA: TGTGCCTGGAACCCGGGGGGGAGCGGGCAAGCTTTCTTT. It specifies CAWNPGGSGQAFF.

The chain has TRBV29-1 and TRBJ1-5, with D possibly being TRBD1 (6 bases). This CDR3 is built from 13 residues. Germline V gene sequence: CDR1 SQVTM, CDR2 ANQGSEA. Trimming stripped 3 bases from V and 6 bases from J, with 12 bases between. The CDR3 nucleotides are TGCAGCGTTGACTTAGGGGGTGGTCAGCCCCAGCATTTT. Its protein product is CSVDLGGGQPQHF.

This chain uses TRBV13 with TRBJ2-1; TRBD2 matches 12 bases. Per germline, CDR1 PRHDT and CDR2 FYEKMQ (reference sequence). Unmatched junction bases numbered 7, after V lost 4 bases and J lost 9 bases. The CDR3 length is 15 residues. The CDR3 loop reads CASSSSLAGGFEQFF. The CDR3 DNA follows: TGTGCCAGCAGCTCCTCACTAGCGGGAGGATTTGAGCAGTTCTTC.

The chain uses TRBV6-2 or TRBV6-3 and TRBJ2-3; no clear D gene. Germline CDR1 reads MNHEY; CDR2 reads SVGEGT. The CDR3 loop spans 16 amino acids. The V and J ends lost 2 bases and 1 base respectively, with 13 bases between them. The CDR3 DNA reads as TGTGCCAGCAGTTACGTCGCCGATTCGGGCACAGATACGCAGTATTTT. Translating gives CASSYVADSGTDTQYF.

This chain joins TRBV27 and TRBJ1-1, with a tentative D call TRBD1 (5 bases). The CDR3 loop spans 15 amino acids. Germline CDR1 and CDR2: MNHEY and SMNVEV (reference sequence). V was clipped by 1 base and J by 2 bases, with 11 bases between them. The CDR3 region is CASSLFQGLNTEAFF. The CDR3 DNA reads TGTGCCAGCAGTTTATTCCAGGGTTTAAACACTGAAGCTTTCTTT.

The genes are TRBV6-1 and TRBJ1-1; unclear D gene. V was shortened by 4 bases and J by 1 base, with 10 bases between the two germline ends. Germline loops: CDR1 MNHNS, CDR2 SASEGT. This CDR3 contains 14 residues. DNA of the CDR3: TGTGCCAGCAGTGTCGGGCGGCAGAACACTGAAGCTTTCTTT. Residues: CASSVGRQNTEAFF.

This rearrangement joins TRBV29-1 to TRBJ2-5; 14 bases align to TRBD2. This CDR3 is 20 amino acids long. The germline V gene encodes CDR1 SQVTM and CDR2 ANQGSEA. The V gene end was trimmed by 5 bases and the J gene end by 2 bases; junction bases not matched to a gene: 19. Written as DNA, the CDR3 is TGCAGCGTTACGGGACTAGCGGGAGCGCGGGGCACCGGAGGTCAAGAGACCCAGTACTTC. Its protein is CSVTGLAGARGTGGQETQYF. Complete variable domain (other parts from reference TRBV29-1 and TRBJ2-5): SAVISQKPSRDICQRGTSLTIQCQVDSQVTMMFWYRQQPGQSLTLIATANQGSEATYESGFVIDKFPISRPNLTFSTLTVSNMSPEDSSIYLCSVTGLAGARGTGGQETQYFGPGTRLLVL.

This chain connects TRBV4-3 to TRBJ2-1; 9 nucleotides line up with TRBD2. Germline CDR1 LGHNA, CDR2 YSLEER. With V trimmed by 0 bases and J by 4 bases, 7 bases remained unmatched. This CDR3 spans 17 amino acids. CDR3 sequence reads: CASSQEGPSGEYNEQFF. The CDR3 DNA sequence: TGCGCCAGCAGCCAAGAAGGGCCTAGCGGGGAGTACAATGAGCAGTTCTTC.

The rearrangement uses TRBV6-5 and TRBJ2-7; 11 bases are shared with TRBD2. V was pared by 1 base and J by 3 bases, with 5 bases of the junction left unmatched. This CDR3 has 16 amino acids. Germline lookup yields CDR1 MNHEY and CDR2 SVGAGI. The CDR3: CASSYFLAGGIYEQYF. For the CDR3, the DNA is TGTGCCAGCAGTTACTTCCTAGCGGGGGGTATCTACGAGCAGTACTTC.

The J gene is TRBJ2-7, the V gene TRBV7-6; D ambiguous. CDR1 is SGHVS, CDR2 FNYEAQ, per germline. The CDR3 totals 15 residues. Trimming removed 5 bases at V and 2 bases at J, with 16 bases between. CDR3 residues: CASSLGSHGPYEQYF. DNA of the CDR3: TGTGCCAGCAGCCTTGGGTCCCACGGCCCCTACGAGCAGTACTTC.

J is TRBJ1-5 and V is TRBV19; D gene unclear. CDR3 length: 14 amino acids. V was pared by 1 base and J by 3 bases, with 7 bases between. CDR1 is LNHDA, CDR2 SQIVND, per germline (reference sequence). The CDR3 region has the DNA TGTGCCAGTAGTATAGTAAGCTTCAATCAGCCCCAGCATTTT. This encodes CASSIVSFNQPQHF.

The chain employs TRBV29-1 and TRBJ2-7; TRBD2 agrees at 13 bases. Per the germline V gene, CDR1 is SQVTM and CDR2 is ANQGSEA. The V segment lost 6 bases and the J segment 3 bases; nucleotides outside the gene matches: 20. The CDR3 has 19 residues. The CDR3 nucleotides are TGCAGCGTCGTGGGCTATGGGAGGACTAGCGGGGGACCCGGCTACGAGCAGTACTTC. It specifies CSVVGYGRTSGGPGYEQYF.

This chain connects TRBV20-1 to TRBJ2-1; no firm D call. CDR3 length equals 15 residues. Germline V gene sequence: CDR1 DFQATT, CDR2 SNEGSKA (reference sequence). Trimming removed 0 bases from V and 6 bases from J, with 15 bases in between. The CDR3 here is CSARDRVGWGNEQFF. CDR3 in DNA: TGCAGTGCTAGAGATAGGGTGGGTTGGGGCAATGAGCAGTTCTTC.

The CDR3 reads CATSDTGVGETQYF. The CDR3 bases are TGTGCCACCAGTGATACAGGGGTTGGCGAGACCCAGTACTTC. The rearrangement joins TRBV24-1 to TRBJ2-5, with 7 bases aligning to TRBD1. J lost 5 bases, V lost 3 bases, and 5 bases had no gene match. Germline V gene lookup returns CDR1 KGHDR and CDR2 SFDVKD. The CDR3 contains 14 residues.

The chain is built from TRBV7-2 and TRBJ2-7; unclear D gene. Germline assignment: CDR1 SGHTA and CDR2 FQGNSA. The CDR3 is 14 amino acids. Trimming removed 5 bases at V and 4 bases at J, with 15 bases between. The CDR3 nucleotides are TGTGCCAGCAGCCATACATTAGGAAATTACGAGCAGTACTTC. As protein: CASSHTLGNYEQYF.

The chain uses TRBV29-1 and TRBJ2-7, with D possibly TRBD2 on 7 matching bases. The germline V gene encodes CDR1 SQVTM and CDR2 ANQGSEA. Trimming pared 5 bases from V and 2 bases from J, leaving 13 bases between. The CDR3 is 13 amino acids. In DNA, the CDR3 is TGCAGCGTTCGGGGGGCTAGTACCTACGAGCAGTACTTC. It is translated as CSVRGASTYEQYF.

This clonotype was found a few times. CDR3 residues: CASSEWTGMVTGGEQFF. DNA of the CDR3: TGTGCCAGCAGTGAGTGGACAGGGATGGTTACAGGTGGTGAGCAGTTCTTC. This chain connects TRBV6-1 to TRBJ2-1; 8 nucleotides match TRBD1. The CDR3 covers 17 residues. The V gene end was trimmed by 3 bases and the J gene end by 9 bases; junction bases not matched to a gene: 16. In germline, CDR1 is MNHNS, CDR2 SASEGT.

This clonotype occurred once. The chain is built from TRBV7-8 and TRBJ1-5, with D possibly being TRBD1 (5 bases). V was trimmed by 2 bases and J by 2 bases, leaving 10 bases between them. Germline CDR1 and CDR2: SGHVS and FQNEAQ. This CDR3 region has 15 residues. The CDR3 coding sequence is TGTGCCAGCAGCTTACGACGGGACGGCAATCAGCCCCAGCATTTT. Translating it yields CASSLRRDGNQPQHF.

This clonotype has just a few counts. CDR3 protein: CASSLPKQGRGAKNIQYF. In DNA, the CDR3 is TGCGCCAGCAGCCTACCCAAGCAGGGGAGAGGGGCCAAAAACATTCAGTACTTC. The chain recombines TRBV5-1 with TRBJ2-4, with D perhaps TRBD1 (6 bases). In germline, CDR1 is SGHRS, CDR2 YFSETQ. The CDR3 is made up of 18 amino acids. The V end was cut by 4 bases, the J end by 1 base, with 21 bases between.

The chain employs TRBV27 and TRBJ2-7; D uncertain. This CDR3 region has 13 residues. Per the germline V gene, CDR1 is MNHEY and CDR2 is SMNVEV (reference sequence). V was pared by 2 bases and J by 6 bases, with 11 bases between. For the CDR3, the DNA is TGTGCCAGCAGTTTAAGGCCTGGATCCGAGCAGTACTTC. It is translated as CASSLRPGSEQYF.

The rearrangement joins TRBV13 to TRBJ2-5, with D tentatively TRBD2 (6 bases). This CDR3 spans 14 amino acids. V was clipped by 8 bases and J by 1 base, with 14 bases between them. CDR1 and CDR2 from the germline V gene are PRHDT and FYEKMQ (reference sequence). The CDR3 here is CASEIRGGQETQYF. The DNA of the CDR3 is TGTGCCAGCGAAATCCGGGGAGGCCAAGAGACCCAGTACTTC. Drawing the rest from reference TRBV13 and TRBJ2-5, the complete variable domain is AAGVIQSPRHLIKEKRETATLKCYPIPRHDTVYWYQQGPGQDPQFLISFYEKMQSDKGSIPDRFSAQQFSDYHSELNMSSLELGDSALYFCASEIRGGQETQYFGPGTRLLVL.

This chain connects TRBV7-3 to TRBJ2-2; 8 bases fit TRBD2. The germline V gene encodes CDR1 SGHTA and CDR2 FQGTGA. The CDR3 consists of 15 residues. Unmatched junction bases numbered 4, after V lost 3 bases and J lost 4 bases. This CDR3 is CASSLVGRGTGELFF. The CDR3 bases are TGTGCCAGCAGCTTGGTCGGGAGGGGCACCGGGGAGCTGTTTTTT.

This chain joins TRBV27 and TRBJ2-7; TRBD2 matches 10 bases. The CDR3 is 18 residues long. J lost 3 bases, V lost 0 bases, and 11 bases had no gene match. Germline CDR1 is MNHEY and CDR2 is SMNVEV (reference sequence). For the CDR3, the DNA is TGTGCCAGCAGTTTATCGGCAGCGGGGGGGGGTCGATTCTACGAGCAGTACTTC. This sequence encodes CASSLSAAGGGRFYEQYF.

This chain joins TRBV6-2 or TRBV6-3 and TRBJ2-1, with TRBD2 matching 15 bases. V trimming: 5 bases; J trimming: 7 bases; junction bases outside the gene matches: 6. Germline V gene lookup returns CDR1 MNHEY and CDR2 SVGEGT. This CDR3 has 16 amino acids. CDR3 in DNA: TGTGCCAGCAGTCCGGGACTAGCGGGGGGAATAAATGAGCAGTTCTTC. This codes for CASSPGLAGGINEQFF.

This clonotype was seen just once. The CDR3 loop reads CASSVVGVWDRPDTQYF. The CDR3 nucleotides are TGTGCCAGCAGCGTAGTAGGGGTCTGGGACAGGCCAGATACGCAGTATTTT. The chain links TRBV9 to TRBJ2-3; 8 nucleotides agree with TRBD1. The CDR3 contains 17 residues. Per germline, CDR1 SGDLS and CDR2 YYNGEE. The junction had 10 bases not matched to a gene; V was cut back by 0 bases and J by 4 bases. Using reference TRBV9 and TRBJ2-3 for the parts outside the CDR3, the full variable domain is DSGVTQTPKHLITATGQRVTLRCSPRSGDLSVYWYQQSLDQGLQFLIQYYNGEERAKGNILERFSAQQFPDLHSELNLSSLELGDSALYFCASSVVGVWDRPDTQYFGPGTRLTVL.